Listed below are T cell receptor beta chains from one sample, sequenced in a study of blood T cell repertoires in COVID-19. Profiling relied on immunoSEQ multiplex PCR, and the TCRdb table lists in-frame clones only, not all of them. Of some 240,000 clones in the sample, approximately 88% are singletons; the top ten hold 2.5% to 3.5%. The sequenced sample was PBMCs or T cells enriched from blood (not recorded which). All receptors derive from a woman between 35 and 50 years old who had been exposed to COVID-19. Both conserved end residues are trimmed from each CDR3.

J: TRBJ1-5; V: TRBV7-8; CDR3: ASSPSGGTGRDQPQH
J: TRBJ2-3; V: TRBV7-2; CDR3: ASSLGVFTTDTQY
J: TRBJ1-3; V: TRBV7-2; CDR3: ASSFGHGSGNTIY
J: TRBJ1-3; V: TRBV7-2; CDR3: ASSRVRGSGNTIY
J: TRBJ1-2; V: TRBV20-1; CDR3: SASLSEAGRYGYT
J: TRBJ2-3; V: TRBV9; CDR3: ASSSYQAPVPTDTQY
J: TRBJ2-4; V: TRBV4-3; CDR3: ASSPHKQGGSLAKNIQY
J: TRBJ1-6; V: TRBV29-1; CDR3: SVVEGGNSPLH
J: TRBJ1-1; V: TRBV28; CDR3: ASSSGLNTEAF
J: TRBJ2-4; V: TRBV19; CDR3: ASSPREGGLAKNIQY
J: TRBJ1-6; V: TRBV19; CDR3: ATASSYNSPLH
J: TRBJ1-1; V: TRBV2; CDR3: ASRGQSLYTEAF
J: TRBJ2-1; V: TRBV19; CDR3: ASSIRSGVSYNEQF
J: TRBJ1-2; V: TRBV18; CDR3: ASSPPEVHYGYT
J: TRBJ1-2; V: TRBV28; CDR3: ASRPALRQGDYGYT
J: TRBJ2-7; V: TRBV5-1; CDR3: ASSGPRDRVNYEQY
J: TRBJ2-3; V: TRBV4-3; CDR3: ASSQERGTGMINTQY
J: TRBJ1-2; V: TRBV5-1; CDR3: ASSLNSYGYT
J: TRBJ2-1; V: TRBV5-5; CDR3: ASSLRDRAYNEQF
J: TRBJ2-1; V: TRBV19; CDR3: ASSIVPTSGRPDNEQF
J: TRBJ1-2; V: TRBV6-5; CDR3: ASSYVGGYGYT
J: TRBJ1-4; V: TRBV7-9; CDR3: ASSFEWTGLNEKLF
J: TRBJ1-1; V: TRBV10-3; CDR3: AISAERQGPEAF
J: TRBJ1-1; V: TRBV20-1; CDR3: SATQGAVAF
J: TRBJ2-7; V: TRBV7-8; CDR3: ASSRGLAGAPYEQY
J: TRBJ1-2; V: TRBV7-3; CDR3: ASSLVARTDPDGYT
J: TRBJ1-5; V: TRBV4-1; CDR3: ASSQEITVSNQPQH
J: TRBJ1-5; V: TRBV4-3; CDR3: ASSQGTGGVSNQPQH
J: TRBJ2-3; V: TRBV5-1; CDR3: ASSLEGGPSDTQY
J: TRBJ1-2; V: TRBV28; CDR3: ASSSSGTGFYGYT
J: TRBJ1-1; V: TRBV2; CDR3: ASSLGFTGAEAF
J: TRBJ1-2; V: TRBV19; CDR3: ASSPQQGNYGYT
J: TRBJ1-4; V: TRBV2; CDR3: ASSEGRSREKLF
J: TRBJ1-5; V: TRBV3-1/TRBV3-2; CDR3: ASSQGTGGMGQPQH
J: TRBJ2-2; V: TRBV5-5; CDR3: ASSSSELAGGELF
J: TRBJ1-5; V: TRBV13; CDR3: ASSYTGNSNQPQH
J: TRBJ2-2; V: TRBV7-2; CDR3: ATDRSNTGELF
J: TRBJ2-3; V: TRBV6-5; CDR3: ASSPTGSTQY
J: TRBJ1-2; V: TRBV27; CDR3: ASSYLVGWLSGGGYT
J: TRBJ2-7; V: TRBV2; CDR3: ASSSRGVYEQY
J: TRBJ2-1; V: TRBV18; CDR3: ASSPRTAVTGEQF
J: TRBJ2-7; V: TRBV11-2; CDR3: ASSLEPGQGHEQY
J: TRBJ1-2; V: TRBV28; CDR3: ASSLSPVNYGYT
J: TRBJ1-2; V: TRBV7-3; CDR3: ASSSGTGERGGYT
J: TRBJ1-3; V: TRBV12-3/TRBV12-4; CDR3: ASSGQSGNTIY
J: TRBJ2-1; V: TRBV12-3/TRBV12-4; CDR3: ASSLAGGEQF
J: TRBJ2-1; V: TRBV14; CDR3: ASSQDGIGGDHNEQF
J: TRBJ1-4; V: TRBV10-3; CDR3: AISERQGASNEKLF